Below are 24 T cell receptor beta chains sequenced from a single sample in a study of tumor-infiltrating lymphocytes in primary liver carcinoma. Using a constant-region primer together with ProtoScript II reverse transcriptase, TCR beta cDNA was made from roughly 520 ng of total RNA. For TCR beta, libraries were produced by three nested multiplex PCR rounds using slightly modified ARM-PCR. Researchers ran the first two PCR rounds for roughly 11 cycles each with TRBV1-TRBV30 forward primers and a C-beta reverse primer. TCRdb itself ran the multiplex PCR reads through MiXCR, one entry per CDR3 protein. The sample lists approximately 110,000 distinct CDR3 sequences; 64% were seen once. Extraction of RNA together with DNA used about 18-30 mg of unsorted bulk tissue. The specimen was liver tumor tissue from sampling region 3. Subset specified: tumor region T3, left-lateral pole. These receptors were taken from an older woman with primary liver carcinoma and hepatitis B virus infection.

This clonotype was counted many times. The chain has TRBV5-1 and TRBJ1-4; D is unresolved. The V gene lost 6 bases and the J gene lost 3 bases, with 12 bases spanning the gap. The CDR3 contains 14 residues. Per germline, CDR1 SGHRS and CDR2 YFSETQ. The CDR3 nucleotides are TGCGCCAGCAAGGAGGGTTTTCCTAATGAAAAACTGTTTTTT. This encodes CASKEGFPNEKLFF.

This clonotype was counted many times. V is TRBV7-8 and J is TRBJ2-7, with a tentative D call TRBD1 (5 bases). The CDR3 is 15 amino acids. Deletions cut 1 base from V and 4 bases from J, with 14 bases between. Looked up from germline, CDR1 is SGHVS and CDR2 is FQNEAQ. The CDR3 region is CASSLGQGNVYEQYF. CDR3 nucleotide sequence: TGTGCCAGCAGCTTAGGTCAGGGTAATGTTTACGAGCAGTACTTC.

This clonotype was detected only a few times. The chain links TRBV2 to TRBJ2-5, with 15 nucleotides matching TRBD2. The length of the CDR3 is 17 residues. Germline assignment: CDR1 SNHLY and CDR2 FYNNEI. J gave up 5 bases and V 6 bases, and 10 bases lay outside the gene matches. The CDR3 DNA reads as TGTGCCAGCAGCAACCCGGGACTAGCGGGAGGCGGGGAGACCCAGTACTTC. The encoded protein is CASSNPGLAGGGETQYF.

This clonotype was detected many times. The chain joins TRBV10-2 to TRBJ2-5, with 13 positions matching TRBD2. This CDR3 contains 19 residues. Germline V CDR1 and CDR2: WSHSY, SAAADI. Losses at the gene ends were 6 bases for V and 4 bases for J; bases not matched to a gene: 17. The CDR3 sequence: CASRPGRQGRLAGGETQYF. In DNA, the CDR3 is TGCGCCAGCAGGCCTGGACGGCAGGGCCGACTAGCGGGAGGAGAGACCCAGTACTTC.

This CDR3 reads CASSTDGPNEQFF. DNA of the CDR3: TGTGCCAGCTCAACCGACGGACCCAATGAGCAGTTCTTC. V is TRBV18 and J is TRBJ2-1; D gene unclear. CDR1 and CDR2 from the germline V gene are KGHSH and LQKENI. Trimming removed 5 bases at V and 6 bases at J, with 11 bases between. This CDR3 spans 13 amino acids.

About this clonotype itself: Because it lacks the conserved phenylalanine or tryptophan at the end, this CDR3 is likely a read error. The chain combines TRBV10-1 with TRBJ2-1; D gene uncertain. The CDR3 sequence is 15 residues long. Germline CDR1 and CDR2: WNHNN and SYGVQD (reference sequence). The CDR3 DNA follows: TGCGCCAGTAGTGAGACGTCCGGGCGATACAATGAGCAGTTCTTA. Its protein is CASSETSGRYNEQFL.

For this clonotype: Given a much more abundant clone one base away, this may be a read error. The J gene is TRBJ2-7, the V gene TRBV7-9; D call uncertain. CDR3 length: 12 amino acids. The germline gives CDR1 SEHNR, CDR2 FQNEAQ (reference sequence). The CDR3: CVSSFSEYEQYF. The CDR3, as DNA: TGTGTCAGCAGCTTCAGCGAATACGAGCAGTACTTC. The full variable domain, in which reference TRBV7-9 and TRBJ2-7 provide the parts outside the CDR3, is DTGVSQNPRHKITKRGQNVTFRCDPISEHNRLYWYRQTLGQGPEFLTYFQNEAQLEKSRLLSDRFSAERPKGSFSTLEIQRTEQGDSAMYLCVSSFSEYEQYFGPGTRLTVT.

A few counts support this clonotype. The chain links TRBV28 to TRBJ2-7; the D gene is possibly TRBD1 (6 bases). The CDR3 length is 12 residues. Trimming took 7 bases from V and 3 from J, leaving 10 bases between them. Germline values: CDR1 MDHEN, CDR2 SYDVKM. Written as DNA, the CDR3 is TGTGCCAGCATGAAGGGGGTCTACGAGCAGTACTTC. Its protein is CASMKGVYEQYF.

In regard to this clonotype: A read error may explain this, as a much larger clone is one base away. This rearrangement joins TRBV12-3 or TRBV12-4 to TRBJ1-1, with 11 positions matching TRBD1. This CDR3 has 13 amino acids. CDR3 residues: CVSSLGQGAMASF. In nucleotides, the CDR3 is TGTGTCAGCAGTTTAGGACAGGGGGCGATGGCTTCCTTT.

The CDR3 DNA follows: TGCAGCGCTGAGGCCTACAATGAGCAGTTCTTC. It specifies CSAEAYNEQFF. V usage is TRBV29-1 and J usage is TRBJ2-1; D gene unclear. V lost 7 bases to trimming and J lost 2 bases, with 6 bases between them. The CDR3 is made up of 11 amino acids. From germline, CDR1 is SQVTM and CDR2 ANQGSEA.

The CDR3 spells CASGSAGTGLLGANVLTF. The CDR3 bases are TGTGCCAGCGGCTCCGCCGGGACAGGCCTCCTTGGGGCCAACGTCCTGACTTTC. This chain uses TRBV11-1 with TRBJ2-6, with 8 positions matching TRBD1. Germline-derived CDR1 and CDR2 are SGHAT and FQDESV (reference sequence). This CDR3 spans 18 amino acids. With V trimmed by 8 bases and J by 3 bases, 15 bases remained unmatched.

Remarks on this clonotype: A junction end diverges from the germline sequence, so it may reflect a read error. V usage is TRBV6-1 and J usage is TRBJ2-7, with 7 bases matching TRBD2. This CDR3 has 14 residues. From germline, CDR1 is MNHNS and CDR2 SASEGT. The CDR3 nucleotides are TGTACCAGCAGTGAAATAGCGGGCATCTACGAGGAGTACTTC. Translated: CTSSEIAGIYEEYF.

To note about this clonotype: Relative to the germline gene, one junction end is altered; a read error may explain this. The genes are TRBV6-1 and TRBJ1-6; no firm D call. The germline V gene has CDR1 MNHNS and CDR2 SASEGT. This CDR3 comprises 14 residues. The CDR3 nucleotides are TGTGCCAGTAGTGAAGAAGGGCCCGGAGGGACCCTCCACTTT. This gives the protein CASSEEGPGGTLHF.

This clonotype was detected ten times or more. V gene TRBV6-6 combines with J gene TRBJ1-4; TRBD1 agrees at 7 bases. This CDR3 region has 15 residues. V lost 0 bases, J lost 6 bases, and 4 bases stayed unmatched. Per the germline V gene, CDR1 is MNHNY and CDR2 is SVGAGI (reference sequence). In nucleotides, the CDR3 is TGTGCCAGCAGTTACTCGATACAGGGGTATGAAAAACTGTTTTTT. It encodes CASSYSIQGYEKLFF.

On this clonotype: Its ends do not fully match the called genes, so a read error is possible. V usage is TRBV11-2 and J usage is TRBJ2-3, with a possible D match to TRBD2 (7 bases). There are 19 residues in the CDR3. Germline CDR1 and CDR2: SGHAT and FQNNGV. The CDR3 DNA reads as TGTGTCAGCAGCCCCGAGAGGGGGGGAGATAGCGGTCGCACAGATACGCAGTATTTT. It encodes CVSSPERGGDSGRTDTQYF.

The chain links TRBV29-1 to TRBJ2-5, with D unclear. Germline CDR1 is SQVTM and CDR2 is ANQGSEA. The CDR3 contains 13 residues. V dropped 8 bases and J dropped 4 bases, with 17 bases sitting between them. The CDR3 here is CSTALLGRETQYF. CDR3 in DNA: TGCAGCACAGCTCTTCTTGGTAGAGAGACCCAGTACTTC.

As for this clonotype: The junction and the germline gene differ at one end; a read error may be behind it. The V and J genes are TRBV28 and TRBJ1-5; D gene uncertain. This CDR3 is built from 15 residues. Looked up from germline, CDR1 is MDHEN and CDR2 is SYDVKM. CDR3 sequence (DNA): TGTGCCAGCAGTTTAGGAGGGAATAGCAATCAGCCCCTGCATTTT. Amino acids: CASSLGGNSNQPLHF.

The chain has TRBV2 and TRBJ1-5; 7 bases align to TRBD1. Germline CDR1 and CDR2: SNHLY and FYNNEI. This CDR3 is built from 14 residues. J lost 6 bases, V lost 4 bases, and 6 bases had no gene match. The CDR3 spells CASSATGLGQPQHF. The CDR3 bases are TGTGCCAGCAGTGCGACAGGGCTCGGTCAGCCCCAGCATTTT.

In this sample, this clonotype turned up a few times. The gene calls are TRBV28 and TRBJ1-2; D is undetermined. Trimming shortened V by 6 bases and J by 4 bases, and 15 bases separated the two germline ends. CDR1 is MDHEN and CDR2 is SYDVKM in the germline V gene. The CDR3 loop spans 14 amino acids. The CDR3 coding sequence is TGTGCCAGCAGAAACGGTGGCAGTTCCTATGGCTACACCTTC. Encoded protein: CASRNGGSSYGYTF.

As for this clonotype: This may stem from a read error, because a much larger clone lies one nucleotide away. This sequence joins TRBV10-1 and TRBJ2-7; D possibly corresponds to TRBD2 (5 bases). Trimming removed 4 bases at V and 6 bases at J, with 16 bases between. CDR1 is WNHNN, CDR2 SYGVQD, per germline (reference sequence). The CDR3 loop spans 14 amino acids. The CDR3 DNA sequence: TGCGCCAGCAGTGTCGATAGCGTGAGTCCCGAGCAGTACTTC. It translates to CASSVDSVSPEQYF.

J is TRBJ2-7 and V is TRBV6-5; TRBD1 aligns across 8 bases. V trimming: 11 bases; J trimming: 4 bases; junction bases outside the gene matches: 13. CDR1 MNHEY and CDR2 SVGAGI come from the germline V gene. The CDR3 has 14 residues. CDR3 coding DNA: TGTGCCGGTAGCCAGACAGGGGTAACGTACGAGCAGTACTTC. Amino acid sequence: CAGSQTGVTYEQYF.

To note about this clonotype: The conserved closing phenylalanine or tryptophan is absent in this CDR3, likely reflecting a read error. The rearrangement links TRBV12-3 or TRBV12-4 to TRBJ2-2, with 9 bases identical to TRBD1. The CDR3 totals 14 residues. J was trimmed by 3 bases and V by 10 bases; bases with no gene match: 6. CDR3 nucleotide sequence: TGTGCCAACAGCCGGACAGGGGACACCGGGGAGCTGTTTTCT. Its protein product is CANSRTGDTGELFS.

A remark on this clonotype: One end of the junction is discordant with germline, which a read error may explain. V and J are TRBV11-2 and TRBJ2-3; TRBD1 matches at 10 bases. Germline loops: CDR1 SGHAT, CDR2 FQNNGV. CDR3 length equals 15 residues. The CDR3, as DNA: TGTGACAGCAGCCCCCTGACAGGGGGCACAAATACGCAGTATTTT. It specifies CDSSPLTGGTNTQYF.

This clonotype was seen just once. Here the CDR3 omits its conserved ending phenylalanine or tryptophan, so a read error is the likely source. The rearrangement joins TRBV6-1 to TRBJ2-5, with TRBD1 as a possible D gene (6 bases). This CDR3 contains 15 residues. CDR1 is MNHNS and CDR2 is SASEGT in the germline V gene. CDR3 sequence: CACRYWTDSQETQYI. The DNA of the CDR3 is TGTGCCTGCAGGTACTGGACAGACAGTCAAGAGACCCAGTACATC.